This is a list of T cell receptor beta chains from one sample in a study of blood T cell repertoires in COVID-19. Generated by immunoSEQ multiplex PCR, the TCRdb table keeps only in-frame clones and is missing some. Of under 250,000 clones detected, 70% to 90% appear once; the ten largest clones hold around 7.3%. The sample was peripheral blood. These receptors were obtained from a woman aged 50 to 65 with active or convalescent COVID-19. Both conserved end residues are part of each CDR3. D genes are given only for firm matches. Only part of the rows carry a size: once, few, many, or a class if the clone is expanded.

TRBJ1-1,NA,NA,TRBV5-1,CASSLTVMNTEAFF,TGCGCCAGCAGCCTGACAGTAATGAACACTGAAGCTTTCTTT
TRBJ2-1,NA,NA,TRBV11-2,CASSPLKTQSSYNEQFF,TGTGCCAGCAGCCCCCTAAAGACACAGAGCTCCTACAATGAGCAGTTCTTC
TRBJ1-2,TRBD1,few,TRBV7-9,CASSVSGGSHGYTF,TGTGCCAGCAGTGTTTCAGGGGGAAGCCATGGCTACACCTTC
TRBJ1-2,NA,NA,TRBV5-4,CASTQTGRNYGYTF,TGTGCCAGCACTCAAACAGGGCGGAACTATGGCTACACCTTC
TRBJ2-5,TRBD1,many,TRBV12-5,CASGSGQDQETQYF,TGTGCTAGTGGTTCCGGACAGGACCAAGAGACCCAGTACTTC
TRBJ1-1,NA,NA,TRBV28,CASSLGTPGSTEAFF,TGTGCCAGCAGTCTCGGGACCCCCGGGAGCACTGAAGCTTTCTTT
TRBJ1-1,NA,once,TRBV28,CETRQLNTEAFF,TGTGAGACTCGACAGCTGAACACTGAAGCTTTCTTT
TRBJ2-3,NA,NA,TRBV4-2,CASSQDGKSSGDTQYF,TGTGCCAGCAGCCAAGATGGCAAGAGTTCGGGTGATACGCAGTATTTT
TRBJ2-5,NA,NA,TRBV7-3,CASSFTSFETQYF,TGTGCCAGCAGCTTTACTAGTTTCGAGACCCAGTACTTC
TRBJ2-2,NA,NA,TRBV6-4,CASSEKPSLHTGELFF,TGTGCCAGCAGTGAAAAGCCGAGTTTGCACACCGGGGAGCTGTTTTTT
TRBJ1-2,NA,few,TRBV3-1/TRBV3-2,CASSHSVDGYTF,TGTGCCAGCAGCCACTCGGTAGATGGCTACACCTTC
TRBJ2-5,NA,NA,TRBV5-1,CASSPTGTLETQYF,TGCGCCAGCAGCCCAACCGGGACATTGGAGACCCAGTACTTC
TRBJ1-5,TRBD1,NA,TRBV6-6,CASSYSGGTVNQPQHF,TGTGCCAGCAGTTACTCAGGGGGGACAGTCAATCAGCCCCAGCATTTT
TRBJ2-1,TRBD2,NA,TRBV15,CATSSPWAGTSVYNEQFF,TGTGCCACCAGCAGTCCCTGGGCCGGGACTAGCGTATACAATGAGCAGTTCTTC
TRBJ2-2,TRBD2,NA,TRBV7-9,CASSFRLASGETGELFF,TGTGCCAGCAGCTTCCGATTGGCTAGCGGGGAAACCGGGGAGCTGTTTTTT
TRBJ1-6,TRBD1,once,TRBV27,CASSLRMRQGGSPLHF,TGTGCCAGCAGTCTGAGGATGAGACAGGGTGGATCACCCCTCCACTTT
TRBJ1-5,NA,NA,TRBV2,CASSTPTGEQPQHF,TGTGCCAGCAGCACACCGACCGGGGAGCAGCCCCAGCATTTT
TRBJ1-1,TRBD1,NA,TRBV7-2,CASSLGPGGTNTEAFF,TGTGCCAGCAGCTTAGGTCCAGGGGGCACGAACACTGAAGCTTTCTTT
TRBJ2-3,NA,NA,TRBV6-5,CASSSQGRDTQYF,TGTGCCAGCAGTAGCCAGGGAAGAGATACGCAGTATTTT
TRBJ2-3,NA,NA,TRBV6-5,CATGGTTDTQYF,TGTGCCACTGGGGGGACCACAGATACGCAGTATTTT
TRBJ1-3,NA,once,TRBV15,CATSRDPAYSGNTIYF,TGTGCCACCAGCAGAGATCCCGCCTACTCTGGAAACACCATATATTTT
TRBJ1-3,NA,NA,TRBV2,CASSFSRLRNTIYF,TGTGCCAGCAGCTTTTCGAGGCTAAGAAACACCATATATTTT
TRBJ2-5,TRBD1,NA,TRBV27,CASSTRQGQETQYF,TGTGCCAGCAGTACCAGACAGGGTCAAGAGACCCAGTACTTC
TRBJ2-5,NA,NA,TRBV3-1/TRBV3-2,CASSPWAGPGEETQYF,TGTGCCAGCAGCCCTTGGGCAGGCCCCGGGGAGGAGACCCAGTACTTC
TRBJ1-4,NA,NA,TRBV2,CASRKGDGGEKLFF,TGTGCCAGCAGGAAAGGGGACGGGGGTGAAAAACTGTTTTTT
TRBJ2-2,NA,NA,TRBV7-9,CASSLGSGTGELFF,TGTGCCAGCAGCTTAGGGTCAGGGACCGGGGAGCTGTTTTTT
TRBJ1-2,TRBD1,NA,TRBV12-3/TRBV12-4,CASSPGQGGYTF,TGTGCCAGCAGTCCGGGACAGGGCGGCTACACCTTC
TRBJ2-5,TRBD2,NA,TRBV4-1,CASSQVGGGVETQYF,TGCGCCAGCAGCCAAGTCGGCGGGGGGGTAGAGACCCAGTACTTC
TRBJ1-1,TRBD1,NA,TRBV2,CASSGQGASITEAFF,TGTGCCAGCAGCGGCCAGGGGGCGAGTATCACTGAAGCTTTCTTT
TRBJ2-3,TRBD2,NA,TRBV5-4,CASSSKLAAPDTQYF,TGTGCCAGCAGCTCCAAACTAGCGGCCCCAGATACGCAGTATTTT
TRBJ2-5,NA,NA,TRBV6-5,CASSYRSYQETQYF,TGTGCCAGCAGTTACCGTTCGTACCAAGAGACCCAGTACTTC
TRBJ2-3,NA,NA,TRBV5-1,CASSLGGVSDTQYF,TGCGCCAGCAGCTTGGGCGGGGTCTCGGATACGCAGTATTTT
TRBJ1-2,NA,NA,TRBV11-2,CASSSIRGSYGYTF,TGTGCCAGCAGCTCCATACGAGGATCATATGGCTACACCTTC
TRBJ1-1,NA,NA,TRBV7-9,CASSPGTQAFF,TGTGCCAGCAGCCCCGGGACACAAGCTTTCTTT
TRBJ1-5,TRBD1,once,TRBV3-1/TRBV3-2,CASSQGTGLQPQHF,TGTGCCAGCAGCCAAGGGACAGGGCTACAGCCCCAGCATTTT
TRBJ2-3,NA,NA,TRBV2,CASSEGAGPDTQYF,TGTGCCAGCAGTGAAGGGGCAGGGCCAGATACGCAGTATTTT
TRBJ2-1,NA,NA,TRBV5-4,CASSLGAVPGSQFF,TGTGCCAGCAGCTTAGGGGCGGTCCCAGGATCCCAGTTCTTC
TRBJ1-3,NA,NA,TRBV6-1,CASSEGLDRNTIYF,TGTGCCAGCAGTGAAGGTCTAGATCGGAACACCATATATTTT
TRBJ1-2,NA,NA,TRBV5-4,CASTSGLTAGDYGYTF,TGTGCCAGCACCTCTGGGCTTACGGCCGGGGACTATGGCTACACCTTC
TRBJ1-5,TRBD1,NA,TRBV2,CASSLTGGQPQHF,TGTGCCAGCAGTTTGACAGGGGGTCAGCCCCAGCATTTT
TRBJ2-3,TRBD2,NA,TRBV5-5,CASSRTGTSGTGDTQYF,TGTGCCAGCAGTCGGACCGGGACTAGCGGGACGGGTGATACGCAGTATTTT
TRBJ2-2,NA,NA,TRBV3-1/TRBV3-2,CASSPTGGVSTGELFF,TGTGCCAGCAGCCCCACAGGGGGGGTGTCAACCGGGGAGCTGTTTTTT
TRBJ1-1,NA,NA,TRBV15,CATSRDQEGGTEAFF,TGTGCCACCAGCAGAGATCAGGAAGGGGGAACTGAAGCTTTCTTT
TRBJ1-4,TRBD1,NA,TRBV19,CASSLPAGTGYEKLFF,TGTGCCAGTAGTCTACCCGCCGGGACAGGGTATGAAAAACTGTTTTTT